One and the same sample provided the 21 T cell receptor beta chains below, sequenced in a study of identical twins. TCRdb called the 5' RACE reads again in MiXCR, with one record for every CDR3 protein. The sample has fewer than 350,000 distinct CDR3 sequences, under 9.5% seen once; the top ten hold 2.1%. The sample was also reused in another study, on yellow fever vaccine responses in identical twins.

Sequenced: memory (CD45RO+) T cells sorted from blood. Receptors were obtained from a woman between 18 and 29 years old in good health.

This clonotype has only a few counts. The chain combines TRBV7-9 with TRBJ2-5; 9 bases line up with TRBD2. Germline V lookup: CDR1 SEHNR, CDR2 FQNEAQ (reference sequence). V lost 3 bases, J lost 5 bases, and 4 bases stayed unmatched. The CDR3 spans 14 residues. The CDR3 protein is CASSFSGGVETQYF. The DNA for the CDR3 is TGTGCCAGCAGCTTTAGCGGGGGTGTCGAGACCCAGTACTTC.

The chain recombines TRBV9 with TRBJ2-3, with no clear D. V lost 0 bases to trimming and J lost 3 bases, with 11 bases between them. Germline assignment: CDR1 SGDLS and CDR2 YYNGEE. The CDR3 has 15 residues. This CDR3 reads CASSVETARTDTQYF. In DNA form, the CDR3 reads TGTGCCAGCAGCGTAGAGACCGCTCGGACAGATACGCAGTATTTT.

The V gene is TRBV7-9, the J gene TRBJ2-6; D might be TRBD2 (6 bases). CDR3 size: 15 residues. Germline loops: CDR1 SEHNR, CDR2 FQNEAQ (reference sequence). V gave up 6 bases and J gave up 2 bases, with 11 bases separating them. In DNA form, the CDR3 reads TGTGCCAGCAGTTCCGGACTAACTGGGGCCAACGTCCTGACTTTC. Its translation: CASSSGLTGANVLTF.

In its sample, this clonotype was seen a few times. This chain connects TRBV11-3 to TRBJ2-5; D uncertain. This CDR3 has 11 amino acids. The V gene lost 7 bases and the J gene lost 2 bases, with 5 bases spanning the gap. Germline V lookup: CDR1 SGHNT, CDR2 YENEEA. CDR3 amino acids: CASTQQETQYF. In DNA form, the CDR3 reads TGTGCCAGCACACAACAAGAGACCCAGTACTTC.

This clonotype was counted many times. This chain connects TRBV27 to TRBJ1-1; D is uncertain. Germline V CDR1 and CDR2: MNHEY, SMNVEV (reference sequence). CDR3 length: 12 amino acids. The ends were cut back, 6 bases at V and 8 bases at J, with 13 bases in the middle. CDR3: CASSPAAGEAFF. The DNA of the CDR3 is TGTGCCAGCAGCCCGGCGGCAGGCGAAGCTTTCTTT.

This clonotype has just a few counts. V gene TRBV20-1 combines with J gene TRBJ2-1, with a tentative D call TRBD2 (6 bases). This CDR3 contains 16 residues. Germline CDR1 DFQATT, CDR2 SNEGSKA (reference sequence). The ends were cut back, 0 bases at V and 5 bases at J, with 17 bases in the middle. CDR3 in DNA: TGCAGTGCTAGAGACACCCTTGGCGGGGATCACAATGAGCAGTTCTTC. It specifies CSARDTLGGDHNEQFF.

V gene TRBV25-1 combines with J gene TRBJ2-7; D uncertain. The length of the CDR3 is 14 residues. In germline, CDR1 is MGHDK, CDR2 SYGVNS. Deletions cut 1 base from V and 2 bases from J, with 9 bases between. CDR3 bases: TGTGCCAGCAGTGAATGGAACCCACCCTACGAGCAGTACTTC. This translates into CASSEWNPPYEQYF.

This clonotype was observed many times. The chain combines TRBV12-3 or TRBV12-4 with TRBJ2-3; D remains unclear. The CDR3 extends over 13 amino acids. V was cut by 5 bases and J by 1 base, with 7 bases left in between. CDR3 loop: CASSKDGTDTQYF. CDR3 nucleotide sequence: TGTGCCAGCAGTAAGGACGGCACAGATACGCAGTATTTT.

This chain connects TRBV10-1 to TRBJ2-1; TRBD2 agrees at 8 bases. The germline gives CDR1 WNHNN, CDR2 SYGVQD (reference sequence). V was pared by 6 bases and J by 2 bases, with 6 bases of the junction left unmatched. This CDR3 has 15 residues. CDR3 nucleotide sequence: TGCGCCAGCAGCATTAGCGGGGAGACCTACAATGAGCAGTTCTTC. It encodes CASSISGETYNEQFF.

This chain uses TRBV2 with TRBJ2-7; TRBD1 might be the D (6 bases). This CDR3 contains 11 residues. In germline, CDR1 is SNHLY, CDR2 FYNNEI. V lost 10 bases and J lost 2, with 9 bases in between. The CDR3 loop reads CATGVAYEQYF. Written as DNA, the CDR3 is TGTGCCACAGGGGTTGCCTACGAGCAGTACTTC.

The J gene is TRBJ2-1, the V gene TRBV18, with 10 bases fitting TRBD1. The CDR3 has 15 residues. Trimming removed 1 base from V and 5 bases from J; junction bases left unmatched: 2. Germline V gives CDR1 KGHSH, CDR2 LQKENI. DNA of the CDR3: TGTGCCAGCTCACCACGTGGGACAGGGGACAATGAGCAGTTCTTC. Residues: CASSPRGTGDNEQFF. The full variable domain, rest sourced from reference TRBV18 and TRBJ2-1, is NAGVMQNPRHLVRRRGQEARLRCSPMKGHSHVYWYRQLPEEGLKFMVYLQKENIIDESGMPKERFSAEFPKEGPSILRIQQVVRGDSAAYFCASSPRGTGDNEQFFGPGTRLTVL.

This clonotype came up a few times. The J gene is TRBJ2-1, the V gene TRBV7-2; 8 bases line up with TRBD1. Germline-derived CDR1 and CDR2 are SGHTA and FQGNSA. After removal of 6 bases from V and 9 bases from J, the junction contained 10 bases not matched to a gene. The CDR3 consists of 14 residues. CDR3 sequence reads: CASRTGQVRGEQFF. The CDR3 bases are TGTGCCAGCAGAACGGGACAGGTTCGGGGTGAGCAGTTCTTC.

This clonotype was seen repeatedly, ten times or more. The CDR3 reads CASSLRAGGRSTDTQYF. In DNA, the CDR3 is TGCGCCAGCAGCTTGCGGGCAGGGGGTCGGAGCACAGATACGCAGTATTTT. This chain uses TRBV5-1 with TRBJ2-3; TRBD1 matches at 7 bases. This CDR3 has 17 residues. V lost 1 base to trimming and J lost 0 bases; unmatched junction nucleotides: 8. Germline assignment: CDR1 SGHRS and CDR2 YFSETQ.

This clonotype was seen ten or more times. J is TRBJ2-4 and V is TRBV12-3 or TRBV12-4; D is perhaps TRBD2 (6 bases). Trimming took off 5 bases at V and 1 base at J, with 9 bases between the two ends. CDR3 length: 14 residues. CDR3 DNA: TGTGCCAGCAGTGGGGAGGATGCCAAAAACATTCAGTACTTC. Protein product: CASSGEDAKNIQYF.

This clonotype came up many times. This sequence joins TRBV12-3 or TRBV12-4 and TRBJ2-7; D may be TRBD2 (5 bases). The V gene lost 4 bases and the J gene lost 3 bases, with 13 bases spanning the gap. CDR3 length: 14 amino acids. The DNA of the CDR3 is TGTGCCAGCAGTTCGGAGGACGGATACTACGAGCAGTACGTC. This gives the protein CASSSEDGYYEQYV.

This clonotype was recorded a few times. J is TRBJ2-6 and V is TRBV4-2; perhaps D is TRBD1 or TRBD2 (5 bases each). The germline CDR1 and CDR2 sequences are LGHNA and YNFKEQ. This CDR3 region has 17 residues. V was trimmed by 0 bases and J by 4 bases, leaving 13 bases between them. In DNA form, the CDR3 reads TGTGCCAGCAGCCAAGATGGGGCGGGTTCGGGGGCCAACGTCCTGACTTTC. It specifies CASSQDGAGSGANVLTF.

V gene TRBV10-2 combines with J gene TRBJ2-3; TRBD2 matches 7 bases. The CDR3 extends over 15 amino acids. The trim removed 0 bases at V and 4 bases at J, leaving 4 bases unmatched. CDR1 is WSHSY, CDR2 SAAADI, per germline. The CDR3 DNA reads as TGCGCCAGCAGTGAGTCGAAGCGGGAAGCAGATACGCAGTATTTT. Translated: CASSESKREADTQYF.

This clonotype was counted between two and nine times. This chain connects TRBV11-3 to TRBJ2-3; 12 positions agree with TRBD1. Germline trimming cut 5 bases from V and 0 bases from J; bases unmatched to any gene: 9. This CDR3 has 18 residues. Germline V lookup: CDR1 SGHNT, CDR2 YENEEA. The CDR3 here is CASSQGQGASTSTDTQYF. The DNA for the CDR3 is TGTGCCAGCAGCCAGGGACAGGGGGCCTCTACTAGCACAGATACGCAGTATTTT.

In its sample, this clonotype was seen a few times. The chain recombines TRBV7-2 with TRBJ1-6, with a possible D match to TRBD1 (6 bases). This CDR3 is built from 14 residues. Germline-derived CDR1 and CDR2 are SGHTA and FQGNSA. Trimming pared 6 bases from V and 9 bases from J, leaving 15 bases between. The CDR3 loop reads CASRGAGAGSPLHF. The CDR3 nucleotides are TGTGCCAGCAGAGGGGCAGGGGCGGGTTCACCCCTCCACTTT.

This sequence joins TRBV11-3 and TRBJ1-1; D is uncertain. This CDR3 has 12 residues. The germline CDR1 and CDR2 sequences are SGHNT and YENEEA. V dropped 1 base and J dropped 14 bases, with 14 bases sitting between them. The CDR3 coding sequence is TGTGCCAGCAGCTTAGGCAAGGGTCGTCTATTCTTT. It is translated as CASSLGKGRLFF.

The sample holds many counts of this clonotype. The rearrangement joins TRBV7-9 to TRBJ2-3; TRBD2 matches at 8 bases. The germline V gene encodes CDR1 SEHNR and CDR2 FQNEAQ (reference sequence). The CDR3 loop spans 16 amino acids. With V trimmed by 4 bases and J by 5 bases, 11 bases remained unmatched. The CDR3 DNA reads as TGTGCCAGCAGCTACCCAGAGCGGGAGATGAAAGATACGCAGTATTTT. Its protein product is CASSYPEREMKDTQYF. Complete variable domain (other parts from reference TRBV7-9 and TRBJ2-3): DTGVSQNPRHKITKRGQNVTFRCDPISEHNRLYWYRQTLGQGPEFLTYFQNEAQLEKSRLLSDRFSAERPKGSFSTLEIQRTEQGDSAMYLCASSYPEREMKDTQYFGPGTRLTVL.